This T cell receptor beta chain was sequenced for a study of response to subunit inactivated influenza vaccine. General study results and limits: It was the authors' suggestion that each seasonal influenza vaccination recruits few new T cells.

TCRdb analysed the RT-PCR reads with MiXCR anew, one entry per CDR3 protein. The sample includes around 480,000 distinct CDR3 sequences, 9.5% to 12% of them seen just once. This clonotype was counted at least ten times. The antigen remains unidentified. Germline-derived CDR1 and CDR2 are SQVTM and ANQGSEA. After removal of 0 bases from V and 1 base from J, the junction contained 2 bases not matched to a gene. CDR3 length: 14 residues. The starting material was PBMCs from blood, obtained about 40 days after vaccination. This TCR was recovered from a man aged 50-60 years who received an inactivated influenza vaccine. The chain employs TRBV29-1 and TRBJ2-7; TRBD1 matches at 8 bases. Here the CDR3 reads CSVEDRDRSYEQYF. DNA for the CDR3: TGCAGCGTTGAAGACAGGGACAGGTCCTACGAGCAGTACTTC.